Each of the 32 T cell receptor beta chains below was sequenced from the same sample in a study of blood T cells in healthy people across ages. Alongside a J-beta primer mix, a sample-barcoded 5' primer served in a second PCR lasting about 7 to 12 cycles. TCRdb independently ran MiXCR on the 5' RACE reads; one entry per CDR3 protein. The sample lists 800,000 to 1,300,000 distinct CDR3 sequences, around 25% occurring once. These data also formed part of another study, on T cells of mothers and their children.

The specimen sequenced was blood. The source of these receptors is a girl aged 2-10 years in good health.

V is TRBV3-1 and J is TRBJ1-5, with 11 bases that match TRBD1. V gave up 4 bases and J gave up 5 bases; unmatched junction bases: 10. This CDR3 is built from 17 residues. The germline gives CDR1 LGHDT, CDR2 YNNKEL (reference sequence). The CDR3 loop is CASSRSGTGGTDQPQHF. The CDR3 DNA follows: TGTGCCAGCAGCCGATCCGGGACAGGGGGAACGGATCAGCCCCAGCATTTT.

V and J are TRBV27 and TRBJ1-1; 7 bases map to TRBD1. V shed 3 bases, J shed 10 bases, and the junction held 5 bases outside the gene matches. The CDR3 totals 12 residues. CDR1 is MNHEY and CDR2 is SMNVEV in the germline V gene (reference sequence). CDR3 protein: CASSLEGAPAFF. CDR3 sequence (DNA): TGTGCCAGCAGTTTGGAGGGGGCGCCAGCTTTCTTT.

This clonotype was counted between two and nine times. The V gene is TRBV28, the J gene TRBJ1-6, with D possibly being TRBD1 (6 bases). The CDR3 runs 13 residues. The V gene's germline CDR1 is MDHEN and CDR2 SYDVKM. The V gene lost 6 bases and the J gene lost 9 bases, with 12 bases spanning the gap. The CDR3: CASRYTGSSPLHF. The CDR3 DNA follows: TGTGCCAGCAGGTATACAGGGAGTTCACCCCTCCACTTT.

This clonotype was seen a handful of times. V is TRBV7-9 and J is TRBJ2-5; D possibly corresponds to TRBD2 (5 bases). Deletions cut 3 bases from V and 2 bases from J, with 10 bases between. The CDR3 consists of 14 residues. Germline CDR1 SEHNR, CDR2 FQNEAQ (reference sequence). The CDR3 loop is CASSFQDSQETQYF. CDR3 coding DNA: TGTGCCAGCAGCTTTCAGGACTCTCAAGAGACCCAGTACTTC.

This clonotype showed up just a few times. This chain uses TRBV20-1 with TRBJ2-3, with D tentatively TRBD2 (6 bases). V was pared by 5 bases and J by 1 base, with 16 bases between. This CDR3 contains 15 residues. Per the germline V gene, CDR1 is DFQATT and CDR2 is SNEGSKA (reference sequence). In DNA, the CDR3 is TGCAGTGCTTGGGTCGGCGGGATACGCACAGATACGCAGTATTTT. Translated: CSAWVGGIRTDTQYF.

This chain joins TRBV27 and TRBJ1-1, with D tentatively TRBD1 (5 bases). Trimming shortened V by 6 bases and J by 5 bases, and 13 bases separated the two germline ends. Germline CDR1 and CDR2: MNHEY and SMNVEV (reference sequence). CDR3 length: 13 residues. DNA for the CDR3: TGTGCCAGCAGGACGACAGCGTTGACTGAAGCTTTCTTT. Encoded protein: CASRTTALTEAFF.

This clonotype was counted between two and nine times. The chain links TRBV6-2 or TRBV6-3 to TRBJ2-3, with D possibly TRBD2 on 6 matching bases. The germline gives CDR1 MNHEY, CDR2 SVGEGT. Trimming shortened V by 6 bases and J by 3 bases, and 16 bases separated the two germline ends. The CDR3 has 15 amino acids. CDR3 sequence: CASSPVGTLTDTQYF. The CDR3 coding sequence is TGTGCCAGCAGCCCTGTCGGGACTCTTACAGATACGCAGTATTTT.

The chain has TRBV23-1 and TRBJ2-5, with no clear D. TRBV23-1 is labeled an ORF, and its function is uncertain. Deletions cut 7 bases from V and 1 base from J, with 16 bases between. There are 15 residues in the CDR3. The CDR3 spells CASTLPRVVQETQYF. In DNA, the CDR3 is TGCGCCAGCACGCTGCCCCGAGTAGTCCAAGAGACCCAGTACTTC.

The chain links TRBV28 to TRBJ2-1; 9 bases map to TRBD1. Germline trimming cut 6 bases from V and 5 bases from J; bases unmatched to any gene: 11. From germline, CDR1 is MDHEN and CDR2 SYDVKM. The CDR3 contains 16 residues. CDR3 sequence reads: CASRSTGTGSHNEQFF. The DNA of the CDR3 is TGTGCCAGCAGATCAACCGGGACAGGGAGCCACAATGAGCAGTTCTTC.

This clonotype was counted between two and nine times. At one end the junction does not follow the germline gene, possibly because of a read error. This CDR3 reads CSANPGQGASCNEQFF. The CDR3 region has the DNA TGCAGCGCAAACCCGGGACAGGGGGCCTCCTGCAATGAGCAGTTCTTC. The chain is built from TRBV29-1 and TRBJ2-1; 12 bases fit TRBD1. The CDR3 totals 16 residues. Germline V CDR1 and CDR2: SQVTM, ANQGSEA.

This clonotype has a count of ten or more. V gene TRBV12-3 or TRBV12-4 combines with J gene TRBJ2-7; maybe TRBD2 (7 bases). The V end was cut by 6 bases, the J end by 5 bases, with 17 bases between. This CDR3 has 14 residues. The chain's CDR3 is CASSPTGGQNEQYF. For the CDR3, the DNA is TGTGCCAGCAGCCCCACCGGGGGGCAGAACGAGCAGTACTTC.

CDR3 amino acids: CASRQGGDTIYF. CDR3 sequence (DNA): TGTGCCAGTCGACAGGGGGGAGACACCATATATTTT. V usage is TRBV19 and J usage is TRBJ1-3; 9 bases are shared with TRBD1. V shed 8 bases and J 8 bases; nucleotides not matched to a gene: 4. CDR1 and CDR2 (germline): LNHDA, SQIVND (reference sequence). The CDR3 runs to 12 residues.

This clonotype was seen more than once but under ten times. This chain links TRBV2 with TRBJ1-2; D gene uncertain. CDR1 is SNHLY and CDR2 is FYNNEI in the germline V gene. The CDR3 extends over 14 amino acids. V was shortened by 1 base and J by 4 bases, with 10 bases between the two germline ends. For the CDR3, the DNA is TGTGCCAGCAGTGAAGGTCTTTGGAGCTATGGCTACACCTTC. Amino acid sequence: CASSEGLWSYGYTF.

The chain carries TRBV5-6 and TRBJ2-5; 8 bases align to TRBD1. Germline lookup yields CDR1 SGHDT and CDR2 YYEEEE. The CDR3 spans 15 residues. With V trimmed by 2 bases and J by 1 base, 4 bases remained unmatched. CDR3 in amino acids: CASSFIQGVQETQYF. CDR3 DNA sequence: TGTGCCAGCAGCTTTATACAGGGGGTCCAAGAGACCCAGTACTTC.

This clonotype was seen only a few times. The chain links TRBV7-9 to TRBJ1-1, with TRBD1 matching 7 bases. The ends lost 7 bases at V and 10 bases at J; junction bases unmatched: 12. CDR1 and CDR2 (germline): SEHNR, FQNEAQ (reference sequence). This CDR3 comprises 13 residues. The CDR3 nucleotides read TGTGCCAGCAACAACTCACCAGGGGGGGGAGCTTTCTTT. This gives the protein CASNNSPGGGAFF.

This clonotype was picked up a small number of times. The chain carries TRBV11-2 and TRBJ2-5; D is undetermined. The CDR3 is 12 amino acids. Germline values: CDR1 SGHAT, CDR2 FQNNGV. The V end lost 4 bases, the J end lost 7 bases, and 10 bases lay between the germline ends. The CDR3: CASSSNLGTQYF. The CDR3 nucleotides read TGTGCCAGCAGCTCCAACCTCGGGACCCAGTACTTC.

V gene TRBV27 combines with J gene TRBJ1-5; D is perhaps TRBD1 (5 bases). Germline V lookup: CDR1 MNHEY, CDR2 SMNVEV (reference sequence). V lost 8 bases and J 9 bases, leaving 17 bases between the germline ends. This CDR3 comprises 13 residues. The CDR3 loop reads CASGTGYQGPQHF. Written as DNA, the CDR3 is TGTGCCAGCGGAACAGGATATCAGGGGCCCCAGCATTTT.

This clonotype was picked up a small number of times. V is TRBV11-2 and J is TRBJ1-4, with 8 bases identical to TRBD1. The germline V gene has CDR1 SGHAT and CDR2 FQNNGV. There are 14 residues in the CDR3. Unmatched junction bases numbered 3, after V lost 3 bases and J lost 6 bases. As DNA, the CDR3 is TGTGCCAGCAGCTTTGAGACAGGGGATGAAAAACTGTTTTTT. Translation gives CASSFETGDEKLFF.

V is TRBV5-1 and J is TRBJ2-1; 8 nucleotides agree with TRBD1. This CDR3 contains 20 residues. Germline loops: CDR1 SGHRS, CDR2 YFSETQ. With V trimmed by 1 base and J by 4 bases, 19 bases remained unmatched. The CDR3 here is CASSLPHQGAGLRHYNEQFF. CDR3 nucleotide sequence: TGCGCCAGCAGCTTGCCTCATCAGGGGGCCGGACTCCGACATTACAATGAGCAGTTCTTC.

The chain couples TRBV6-5 to TRBJ1-2; a weak D match, TRBD1 (5 bases). Germline-derived CDR1 and CDR2 are MNHEY and SVGAGI. The CDR3 covers 14 residues. With 10 bases removed from V and 7 bases from J, the gap between germline ends came to 22 bases. Written as DNA, the CDR3 is TGTGCCACCCAGTTAGAGGGGAATAGGGGTGGCTACACCTTC. Encoded protein: CATQLEGNRGGYTF.

This clonotype showed up just a few times. The chain has TRBV4-2 and TRBJ1-1; 7 nucleotides line up with TRBD1. CDR3 length: 12 amino acids. Losses at the gene ends were 5 bases for V and 7 bases for J; bases not matched to a gene: 4. The V gene's germline CDR1 is LGHNA and CDR2 YNFKEQ. The CDR3 nucleotides read TGTGCCAGCAGCGCTGACAGGGTTGAAGCTTTCTTT. Translation: CASSADRVEAFF.

The chain employs TRBV7-2 and TRBJ2-7; D is unclear. Germline V gene sequence: CDR1 SGHTA, CDR2 FQGNSA. This CDR3 comprises 14 residues. The ends were cut back, 5 bases at V and 3 bases at J, with 14 bases in the middle. The CDR3 region is CASSPTLGNYEQYF. As DNA, the CDR3 is TGTGCCAGCAGCCCCACGTTGGGTAACTACGAGCAGTACTTC.

In this sample, this clonotype turned up a few times. The chain combines TRBV28 with TRBJ2-7; 7 bases are a match to TRBD1. The CDR3 extends over 14 amino acids. The junction had 10 bases not matched to a gene; V was cut back by 8 bases and J by 3 bases. The germline CDR1 and CDR2 sequences are MDHEN and SYDVKM. The CDR3: CASFKGTDIYEQYF. The DNA of the CDR3 is TGTGCCAGCTTTAAGGGGACAGATATCTACGAGCAGTACTTC.

This clonotype was counted between two and nine times. The gene calls are TRBV12-3 or TRBV12-4 and TRBJ2-1; TRBD2 is a possible D gene (5 bases). The CDR3 loop spans 14 amino acids. V lost 6 bases, J lost 8 bases, and 17 bases lay in between. The CDR3 DNA reads as TGTGCCAGCAGGGAGGCGTCTGTTTCACATGAGCAGTTCTTC. As protein: CASREASVSHEQFF.

This clonotype showed up just a few times. V usage is TRBV10-3 and J usage is TRBJ2-2; TRBD1 agrees at 8 bases. Germline V gene sequence: CDR1 ENHRY, CDR2 SYGVKD. CDR3 length: 14 residues. V was clipped by 11 bases and J by 2 bases; unmatched bases: 7. CDR3 sequence: CAGGQGENTGELFF. The CDR3 DNA sequence: TGTGCCGGTGGACAGGGCGAAAACACCGGGGAGCTGTTTTTT.

This clonotype was observed a few times. The chain has TRBV7-9 and TRBJ1-1, with D possibly matching TRBD1 (6 bases). The CDR3 runs to 14 residues. Germline V gene sequence: CDR1 SEHNR, CDR2 FQNEAQ (reference sequence). V lost 4 bases to trimming and J lost 5 bases, with 14 bases between them. The CDR3 loop is CASSSPGARTEAFF. CDR3 bases: TGTGCCAGCAGCTCCCCAGGGGCGAGGACTGAAGCTTTCTTT.

This clonotype was picked up a small number of times. The rearrangement links TRBV4-1 to TRBJ2-6; D call uncertain. CDR3 length equals 14 residues. Germline V gene sequence: CDR1 MGHRA, CDR2 YSYEKL. Trimming removed 0 bases from V and 3 bases from J, with 3 bases in between. This chain's CDR3 is CASSQDGGANVLTF. CDR3 in DNA: TGCGCCAGCAGCCAAGATGGTGGGGCCAACGTCCTGACTTTC.

The V call is TRBV5-4, the J call TRBJ2-1; 7 nucleotides match TRBD2. V lost 5 bases, J lost 5 bases, and 4 bases stayed unmatched. Germline CDR1 SGHNT, CDR2 YYREEE (reference sequence). The CDR3 extends over 13 amino acids. The CDR3 DNA is TGTGCCAGCAGGTGGCTAGCGGACAATGAGCAGTTCTTC. It is translated as CASRWLADNEQFF.

This clonotype has a handful of counts. A much larger clonotype is one base distant, so this may be a read error. This chain links TRBV20-1 with TRBJ1-1; tentatively, D is TRBD1 (5 bases). Trimming cost V 5 bases and J 1 base, with 5 bases left between them. The CDR3 has 11 amino acids. Germline loops: CDR1 DFQATT, CDR2 SNEGSKA (reference sequence). The CDR3, as DNA: TGCAGTGCTGGACAGAACACTGAAGCTTTCTTT. Amino acids: CSAGQNTEAFF.

This clonotype was found a few times. The rearrangement uses TRBV2 and TRBJ1-4, with 7 nucleotides matching TRBD1. The CDR3 runs to 13 residues. Germline V lookup: CDR1 SNHLY, CDR2 FYNNEI. The V segment lost 1 base and the J segment 10 bases; nucleotides outside the gene matches: 3. The CDR3 here is CASSEGQGVKLFF. The CDR3 bases are TGTGCCAGCAGTGAAGGACAGGGAGTAAAACTGTTTTTT.

The chain carries TRBV12-3 or TRBV12-4 and TRBJ2-1; tentative D call: TRBD2 (6 bases). The V and J ends lost 3 bases and 5 bases respectively, with 11 bases between them. This CDR3 has 14 amino acids. CDR3 residues: CASSFREWDNEQFF. For the CDR3, the DNA is TGTGCCAGCAGTTTCCGGGAGTGGGACAATGAGCAGTTCTTC.

The J gene is TRBJ2-1, the V gene TRBV7-2; D may be TRBD1 or TRBD2 (5 bases each). The J call could be wrong; TRBJ2-7 is a better fit for the DNA end. The CDR3 runs to 14 residues. Germline CDR1 SGHTA, CDR2 FQGNSA. CDR3 region: CASSLAGTVYEQYF. As DNA, the CDR3 is TGTGCCAGCAGCTTAGCGGGGACGGTCTACGAGCAGTACTTC.